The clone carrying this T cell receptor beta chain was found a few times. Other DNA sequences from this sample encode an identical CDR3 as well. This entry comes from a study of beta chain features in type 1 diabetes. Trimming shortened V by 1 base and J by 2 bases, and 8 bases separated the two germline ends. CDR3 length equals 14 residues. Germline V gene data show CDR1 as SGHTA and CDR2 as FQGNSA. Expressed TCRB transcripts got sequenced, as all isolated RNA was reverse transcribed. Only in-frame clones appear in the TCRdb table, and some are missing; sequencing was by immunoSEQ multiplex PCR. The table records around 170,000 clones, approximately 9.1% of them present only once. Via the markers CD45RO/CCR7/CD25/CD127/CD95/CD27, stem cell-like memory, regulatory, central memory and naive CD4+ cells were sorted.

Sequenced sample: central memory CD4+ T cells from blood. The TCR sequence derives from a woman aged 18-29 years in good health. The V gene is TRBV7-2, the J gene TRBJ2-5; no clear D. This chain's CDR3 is CASSLGRSQETQYF. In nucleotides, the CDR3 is TGTGCCAGCAGCTTAGGGCGGTCTCAAGAGACCCAGTACTTC.